A single sample is the source of the 5 T cell receptor beta chains below, sequenced in a study of blood T cell repertoires in COVID-19. Method: immunoSEQ multiplex PCR; TCRdb's copy keeps in-frame clones and lacks some. The sample gives under 300,000 clones, approximately 90% of which show up once; 2% to 2.5% is in the top ten. Input material: peripheral blood. All receptors derive from a woman aged 35 to 49 who had recovered from COVID-19.

The V gene is TRBV2, the J gene TRBJ2-2; TRBD2 is a possible D gene (5 bases). Per germline, CDR1 SNHLY and CDR2 FYNNEI. The CDR3 is made up of 14 amino acids. Trimming pared 6 bases from V and 0 bases from J, leaving 8 bases between. In DNA, the CDR3 is TGTGCCAGCAGCGGGGAAACGAACACCGGGGAGCTGTTTTTT. It is translated as CASSGETNTGELFF.

The V call is TRBV12-3 or TRBV12-4, the J call TRBJ2-5; possibly TRBD2 for D (5 bases). V lost 5 bases and J 3 bases, leaving 10 bases between the germline ends. The CDR3 runs 13 residues. CDR3 DNA: TGTGCCAGCAGTGCGGGCCCTAAAGAGACCCAGTACTTC. It translates to CASSAGPKETQYF.

This sequence joins TRBV9 and TRBJ1-6; 7 bases map to TRBD1. The ends lost 4 bases at V and 6 bases at J; junction bases unmatched: 7. Per the germline V gene, CDR1 is SGDLS and CDR2 is YYNGEE. This CDR3 has 15 residues. The CDR3: CASSPRDSFNSPLHF. The CDR3 DNA follows: TGTGCCAGCAGCCCAAGGGACAGCTTTAATTCACCCCTCCACTTT.

V gene TRBV9 combines with J gene TRBJ2-7; a weak D match, TRBD1 (6 bases). This CDR3 region has 14 residues. Per the germline V gene, CDR1 is SGDLS and CDR2 is YYNGEE. V was shortened by 3 bases and J by 2 bases, with 12 bases between the two germline ends. For the CDR3, the DNA is TGTGCCAGCAGCGCCAACAGGGCTCCCTACGAGCAGTACTTC. Residues: CASSANRAPYEQYF.

This chain joins TRBV7-9 and TRBJ2-1, with 8 positions matching TRBD1. Germline V gives CDR1 SEHNR, CDR2 FQNEAQ (reference sequence). V trimming: 4 bases; J trimming: 7 bases; junction bases outside the gene matches: 9. The CDR3 is made up of 15 amino acids. The CDR3 loop is CASSSGTGGLNEQFF. The CDR3, as DNA: TGTGCCAGCAGCTCTGGAACAGGGGGGTTGAATGAGCAGTTCTTC.